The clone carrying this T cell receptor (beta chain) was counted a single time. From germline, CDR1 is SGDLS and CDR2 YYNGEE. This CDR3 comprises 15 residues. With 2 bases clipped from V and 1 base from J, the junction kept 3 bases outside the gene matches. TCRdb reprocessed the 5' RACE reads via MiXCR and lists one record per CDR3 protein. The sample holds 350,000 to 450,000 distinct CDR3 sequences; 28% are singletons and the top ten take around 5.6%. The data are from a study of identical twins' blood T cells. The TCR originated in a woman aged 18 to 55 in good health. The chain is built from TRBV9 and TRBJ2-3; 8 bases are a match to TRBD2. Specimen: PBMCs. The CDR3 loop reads CASSVSGAGTDTQYF. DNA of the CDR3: TGTGCCAGCAGCGTTAGCGGGGCCGGCACAGATACGCAGTATTTT.